This TCR beta chain derives from a study of cytomegalovirus exposure and HLA in healthy donors (dated by TCRdb to between 2016 and 2019). For context, the study as a whole: An earlier analysis of 587 of the donors reported approximately 290 Gb of sequence data and around 120 million unique TCR beta sequences from about 179 million T cells. Approximately 300 gigabases of sequencing data and 70 million to 95 million unique TCR sequences made up an early release that covered nearly 650 HLA-typed donors. The genetic ancestry cluster associated with self-reported Caucasian donors included 81% of the roughly 400 genotyped donors. The aim of the study was to test whether cataloging public T cell receptors could identify signatures of past pathogen exposure. The T cell repertoires of under 750 subjects were profiled by immunosequencing and related to cytomegalovirus serostatus. Along with the approximately 620-subject first cohort, a separate validation cohort of over a hundred different subjects was used. To predict cytomegalovirus infection status, the study combined high-throughput TCR immunosequencing, statistical association of individual TCRs with disease status, and machine learning. A later analysis re-analyzed previously published TCR beta repertoires from 500 to 700 donors and added high-resolution HLA genotyping to study TCR occurrence patterns. Rather than drawing on any new phenotypic data, the later analysis identified candidate immune exposures from TCR beta sequences and the way those sequences occurred across donors. An earlier analysis of fewer than 750 of the donors used high-throughput TCR beta sequencing to judge whether each TCR beta V gene segment behaved as functional or pseudogenic. Donor age, sex, ethnicity and CMV serostatus were compiled together with the repertoire data. A later genetic analysis took genome-wide SNP genotypes for about three fifths of the roughly 700 donors and used that subset as a discovery cohort. All discovery cohort repertoires had been generated on a single sequencing platform. Class I and class II HLA loci were covered by the typing at four-digit resolution. Typing coverage differed by locus: A, B, C, DRB1 and DQB1 were typed in roughly 620-640 donors, DQA1 in roughly 500, DPA1 in 600 to 610, and DPB1 in approximately 450. Several DR-DQ haplotypes were handled as single units for association and clustering because linkage in the cohort was strong. Among several hundred genotyped donors of the cohort, an average of approximately 240,000 unique TCR beta nucleotide sequences was sequenced per donor, of which 15% to 20% were non-productive.

Library preparation used the immunoSEQ multiplex PCR assay. For the multiplex PCR, a mixture combining 60 forward primers for TCR Vbeta segments and 13 reverse primers for TCR Jbeta segments was used. The CDR3 region of rearranged TCR beta genes was amplified from genomic DNA with a multiplex PCR assay. On the Illumina HiSeq System, the amplified TCR beta libraries were sequenced as 87-base-pair reads. The study's own analysis went as follows. In a later analysis, tens of millions of unique TCR beta chains were counted across the 500 to 700 repertoires, and roughly 11 million of these chains were shared by at least two donors. To remove PCR and sequencing errors, raw reads were error-corrected and collapsed into unique sequences using a nearest-neighbor algorithm that merged closely related sequences. Alignment of CDR3 sequences to IMGT reference sequences was used to assign V, D and J gene segments. For a sequence to be retained, a match of at least six nucleotides to both a V gene segment and a J gene segment was required. A rearrangement counted as productive if the CDR3 had no stop codons and remained in frame with V and J, and every other rearrangement counted as non-productive. CDR3 was defined according to IMGT convention as the region running from the second conserved V-encoded cysteine to the conserved J-encoded phenylalanine. The earlier analysis of roughly 590 of the donors excluded any sequence lacking an unambiguous match to a single V gene segment. An earlier analysis of under 750 of the donors called V segments functional above 56.7% productive rearrangements and segregating when the between-donor standard deviation exceeded 5%. A statistical classification framework was built for diagnosing cytomegalovirus status from the catalog of TCR beta chain sequences. In a later analysis, TCR nucleotide sequences were compared against IMGT/GENE-DB human TR gene sequences so that V and J genes could be assigned. Using the TCRdist pipeline, a later analysis assigned CDR3 sequences along with most-parsimonious VDJ recombination scenarios. In a later analysis, each TCR beta chain was defined by its CDR3 amino acid sequence together with its V-gene family, and reads without a unique V-gene family were excluded. In a later analysis, approximately 640 highly shared, low-generation-probability nucleotide sequences were removed to address suspected cross-contamination and a sequencing artifact. A later analysis calculated a clonal expansion index for each public chain from normalized within-repertoire ranks of inferred template counts. In a later analysis, generation probabilities were computed with a VDJ recombination model fitted to out-of-frame rearrangements, and the resulting probabilities were checked against IGoR. A later analysis scored TCR-TCR, TCR-HLA and TCR-CMV co-occurrence with hypergeometric tests, applying a repertoire-size bias correction to TCR pairs. A later analysis estimated false discovery rates by permuting HLA or CMV assignments 20 times. In a later analysis, co-occurring TCRs were grouped with DBSCAN, and TCRdist sequence similarity was added when clustering was performed within HLA-allele-positive subsets. For co-occurrence clustering, repertoires with fewer than 30,000 or more than 120,000 public chains were excluded, along with 5 or 6 repertoires with anomalous nucleotide sharing. Held by TCRdb, this immuneACCESS table contains in-frame sequences only and omits some clones. Under half of the omission traces to an unresolved V gene where checked; the cause of the rest is unknown. The V and J calls and clone size were taken over from that table, and D and trimming were inferred from the DNA. This sample comprises roughly 150,000 clones, roughly 80% of them detected only once. The top ten clonotypes cover more than 1.2% of the sample.

In total, roughly 710 healthy bone marrow donors made up the cohort. Cohort members were all nominally healthy when sampled, although unrecorded immune exposures were likely present. The donor tested CMV seronegative and was one of the 352 seronegative cohort members. Each donor provided a peripheral blood sample, and peripheral blood mononuclear cells were used for TCR beta sequencing. The Qiagen DNeasy Blood Extraction Kit was used to extract genomic DNA from the blood cell samples. CDR1 and CDR2 are drawn from the germline V gene: SQVTM, ANQGSEA. Trimming accounts for 0 bases at V and 4 bases at J, while the number of junction bases matched to no gene is 9. The CDR3 numbers 16 residues from cysteine through phenylalanine. The only DNA kept is the CDR3, 48 bases in frame from the first base. This clone appeared a few times. This receptor's antigen is unknown. Per-nucleotide qualities are absent, and no much larger clonotype sits a single base away.

Broader findings and caveats from the paper: It was suggested by the authors that the approach could potentially be generalized to other disease states and immunological phenotypes. This cohort had only TCR beta chains sequenced, and the lack of alpha or paired-chain data limited which features could be detected. In a later genetic analysis, fewer N-insertions in productive TCRs were reported among donors in an Asian-associated ancestry cluster than the roughly 710-donor mean. A total of fewer than 200 TCR beta chains were listed by the study as associated with cytomegalovirus. Broadly in line with IMGT annotations, most TCR beta V segments showed up in productive rearrangements about 87% or about 30% of the time in an earlier analysis of around 600 of the donors. Correlated functional status among segregating V segments might reflect linkage disequilibrium, but an unknown experimental factor could not be ruled out. Because counts were too low, seventeen rarely observed V segments, including chromosome 9 orphons, were left out of the earlier analysis of 587 of the donors. Sequencing depth was assumed to be roughly uniform across donors in the presence/absence analyses, though that assumption may not hold. Three of the identified cytomegalovirus-associated TCR beta chains were confirmed in vitro to be specific for cytomegalovirus antigens. In a later analysis, most CMV-associated TCR beta chains were found to appear HLA-restricted, with HLA associations seemingly driven largely by CMV exposure. The classifier was reported to diagnose cytomegalovirus status with high specificity and sensitivity in both the original and validation cohorts. Several of the top co-occurrence clusters appeared to be linked to parvovirus B19, influenza, CMV and Epstein-Barr virus, according to a later analysis. A group of highly shared sequence variants was considered likely to be a technical artifact of the sequencing pipeline. CMV serostatus was the only immune exposure information available for the cohort. A later analysis associated some 17,000 TCR beta sequences with specific HLA alleles at a false discovery rate of 0.05. When HLA alleles, especially DR and DQ, strongly co-occurred, attributing TCR associations to individual alleles was difficult. HLA typing was unavailable for some donors at each locus, so association tests used only the typed subset. In a later analysis, the rate of TCR association differed among HLA loci, with DRB1 alleles having the most associated TCRs and HLA-C alleles having the fewest. A further reported finding was that TCR beta sequences accurately predicted the HLA-A and HLA-B alleles for most subjects in the first cohort. In a later analysis, HLA-associated TCR beta chains showed more clonal expansion and lower generation probabilities than non-associated chains that were equally common. A later genetic analysis associated a missense DCLRE1C variant with V-gene and J-gene trimming of TCR beta chains, and an independent cohort replicated the association. Most TCR sequences were observed very rarely across donors, whereas some public TCRs were present in many individuals. The 87-base-pair reads could not distinguish some IMGT-functional V segments, including TRBV6-2 and TRBV6-3, so those segments were excluded.

This TCR was recovered from a man younger than 35 in good health and CMV-seronegative. The sequenced sample was PBMCs. The chain uses TRBV29-1 and TRBJ2-1, with 7 bases matching TRBD2. This receptor carries the CDR3 CSVEDELRTSYNEQFF. The sequence in DNA is TGCAGCGTTGAAGATGAGCTTCGGACTAGTTACAATGAGCAGTTCTTC.